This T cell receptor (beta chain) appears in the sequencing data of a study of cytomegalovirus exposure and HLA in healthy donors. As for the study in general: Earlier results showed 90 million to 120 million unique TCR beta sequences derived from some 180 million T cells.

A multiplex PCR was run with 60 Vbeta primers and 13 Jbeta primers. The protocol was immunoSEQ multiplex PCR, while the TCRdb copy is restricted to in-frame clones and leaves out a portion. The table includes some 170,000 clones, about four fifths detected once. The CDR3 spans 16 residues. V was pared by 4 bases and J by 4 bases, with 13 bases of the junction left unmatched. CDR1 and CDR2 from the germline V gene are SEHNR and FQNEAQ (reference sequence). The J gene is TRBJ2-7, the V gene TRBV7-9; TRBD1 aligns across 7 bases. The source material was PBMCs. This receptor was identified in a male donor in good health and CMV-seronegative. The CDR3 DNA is TGTGCCAGCAGCTCCCTGGGGCAGGGGGTTAAATACGAGCAGTACTTC. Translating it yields CASSSLGQGVKYEQYF.